Each of the 14 T cell receptor beta chains below was sequenced from the same sample in a study of OX40 agonist ivuxolimab in advanced cancers. The library came from the immunoSEQ multiplex PCR assay. Drawn from immuneACCESS, this table holds only the in-frame rearrangements with V and J called that TCRdb kept. Clones are partly lost; checked studies trace under half to an unresolved V gene and leave the rest unexplained. For this sample there are tens of thousands of clones; around 83% appear just once. Roughly 2.5% of the sample rests with the top ten. The source was CD4+ or CD8+ T cells sorted from blood, collected in a trial of the OX40 agonist ivuxolimab. Receptors were obtained from an adult with an advanced solid tumor such as melanoma, head and neck, liver or kidney cancer.

The CDR3 DNA reads as TGTGCCAGCAGTTCACCCCGTCGGGGGTCTAATGAAAAACTGTTTTTT. Encoded protein: CASSSPRRGSNEKLFF. The chain joins TRBV27 to TRBJ1-4; the D gene is possibly TRBD1 (5 bases). V lost 4 bases, J lost 3 bases, and 15 bases lay in between. Per germline, CDR1 MNHEY and CDR2 SMNVEV (reference sequence). The CDR3 consists of 16 residues.

The chain joins TRBV28 to TRBJ2-5; 8 nucleotides match TRBD1. Germline values: CDR1 MDHEN, CDR2 SYDVKM. The CDR3 runs to 15 residues. J was trimmed by 4 bases and V by 5 bases; bases with no gene match: 9. In DNA, the CDR3 is TGTGCCAGCAGTCCACCGGACAGGGTTGGAGAGACCCAGTACTTC. As protein: CASSPPDRVGETQYF.

The rearrangement uses TRBV19 and TRBJ1-1; D not resolved. The ends were cut back, 7 bases at V and 3 bases at J, with 12 bases in the middle. This CDR3 is built from 13 residues. Germline CDR1 LNHDA, CDR2 SQIVND (reference sequence). This CDR3 is CASTPPSDTEAFF. DNA of the CDR3: TGTGCCAGTACCCCACCCTCGGACACTGAAGCTTTCTTT.

This chain joins TRBV2 and TRBJ2-2; 8 bases fit TRBD2. CDR1 is SNHLY and CDR2 is FYNNEI in the germline V gene. CDR3 length: 15 amino acids. V lost 6 bases, J lost 5 bases, and 8 bases stayed unmatched. CDR3 loop: CASRLTSVVTGELFF. In DNA form, the CDR3 reads TGTGCCAGCAGGCTGACTAGCGTTGTGACCGGGGAGCTGTTTTTT.

The table lists this clone with a count of one. This chain links TRBV6-1 with TRBJ2-5; no reliable D call. Germline V gives CDR1 MNHNS, CDR2 SASEGT. Trimming left V 7 bases short and J 0 bases short, with 6 bases between. The CDR3 loop spans 12 amino acids. The CDR3 DNA reads TGTGCCAGCACCAGTTACCAAGAGACCCAGTACTTC. Amino acids: CASTSYQETQYF.

This chain joins TRBV5-1 and TRBJ2-2, with D possibly being TRBD1 (6 bases). Per germline, CDR1 SGHRS and CDR2 YFSETQ. V lost 0 bases to trimming and J lost 5 bases, with 8 bases between them. The CDR3 length is 14 residues. Here the CDR3 reads CASSLGQGTGELFF. DNA for the CDR3: TGCGCCAGCAGCTTGGGGCAGGGGACCGGGGAGCTGTTTTTT.

The chain couples TRBV7-9 to TRBJ2-7; TRBD1 aligns across 10 bases. Germline values: CDR1 SEHNR, CDR2 FQNEAQ (reference sequence). The CDR3 is 14 residues long. V dropped 5 bases and J dropped 1; count of bases not matched to a gene: 2. CDR3 nucleotide sequence: TGTGCCAGCAGCAGACAGGGGGCTTCCTACGAGCAGTACTTC. This codes for CASSRQGASYEQYF.

The gene calls are TRBV5-8 and TRBJ2-1, with no clear D. The CDR3 length is 17 residues. V lost 2 bases and J 7 bases, leaving 22 bases between the germline ends. Germline V gene data show CDR1 as SGHTS and CDR2 as YDEGEE. CDR3 protein: CASSFRAVGAGRNEQFF. The CDR3 bases are TGTGCCAGCAGCTTTCGGGCAGTCGGTGCCGGCAGGAATGAGCAGTTCTTC.

This clone is a singleton in its sample. V gene TRBV6-5 combines with J gene TRBJ2-7, with no clear D. This CDR3 contains 14 residues. Trimming stripped 2 bases from V and 4 bases from J, with 12 bases between. Germline V gene lookup returns CDR1 MNHEY and CDR2 SVGAGI. CDR3 nucleotides: TGTGCCAGCAGTTACAGGGCGAACGGTTACGAGCAGTACTTC. It specifies CASSYRANGYEQYF.

The chain joins TRBV5-1 to TRBJ2-3; perhaps D is TRBD1 or TRBD2 (5 bases each). The CDR3 loop spans 15 amino acids. V was cut by 2 bases and J by 3 bases, with 13 bases left in between. Germline CDR1 SGHRS, CDR2 YFSETQ. CDR3 sequence: CASSLEGLGTDTQYF. The CDR3 nucleotides are TGCGCCAGCAGCTTAGAGGGGTTGGGAACAGATACGCAGTATTTT.

This rearrangement joins TRBV9 to TRBJ1-3; D gene unclear. Trimming pared 0 bases from V and 2 bases from J, leaving 9 bases between. The CDR3 consists of 15 residues. Germline CDR1 SGDLS, CDR2 YYNGEE. CDR3 coding DNA: TGTGCCAGCAGCGTAGCGGCGGCGACTGGAAACACCATATATTTT. It specifies CASSVAAATGNTIYF. Full variable domain (rest looked up from reference TRBV9 and TRBJ1-3): DSGVTQTPKHLITATGQRVTLRCSPRSGDLSVYWYQQSLDQGLQFLIQYYNGEERAKGNILERFSAQQFPDLHSELNLSSLELGDSALYFCASSVAAATGNTIYFGEGSWLTVV.

The chain carries TRBV19 and TRBJ2-1, with 8 nucleotides matching TRBD2. CDR1 is LNHDA, CDR2 SQIVND, per germline (reference sequence). The CDR3 consists of 17 residues. V dropped 2 bases and J dropped 9; count of bases not matched to a gene: 15. CDR3 sequence: CASSIRLGAGGMSEQFF. DNA of the CDR3: TGTGCCAGTAGTATACGCCTAGGGGCGGGGGGAATGAGTGAGCAGTTCTTC.

This chain connects TRBV5-6 to TRBJ2-3; TRBD2 matches at 11 bases. V trimming: 4 bases; J trimming: 6 bases; junction bases outside the gene matches: 13. The CDR3 covers 17 residues. In germline, CDR1 is SGHDT, CDR2 YYEEEE. In DNA, the CDR3 is TGTGCCAGCAGCGCCCTAGCGGGGGGCCTTTGGGAGGATACGCAGTATTTT. It codes for CASSALAGGLWEDTQYF.

This clone has a handful of counts. The J gene is TRBJ1-2, the V gene TRBV7-9, with D possibly being TRBD1 (5 bases). The CDR3 is made up of 13 amino acids. Trimming cost V 3 bases and J 5 bases, with 10 bases left between them. CDR1 and CDR2 (germline): SEHNR, FQNEAQ (reference sequence). The CDR3 reads CASSFGGDYGYTF. CDR3 DNA: TGTGCCAGCAGCTTCGGGGGGGATTATGGCTACACCTTC.